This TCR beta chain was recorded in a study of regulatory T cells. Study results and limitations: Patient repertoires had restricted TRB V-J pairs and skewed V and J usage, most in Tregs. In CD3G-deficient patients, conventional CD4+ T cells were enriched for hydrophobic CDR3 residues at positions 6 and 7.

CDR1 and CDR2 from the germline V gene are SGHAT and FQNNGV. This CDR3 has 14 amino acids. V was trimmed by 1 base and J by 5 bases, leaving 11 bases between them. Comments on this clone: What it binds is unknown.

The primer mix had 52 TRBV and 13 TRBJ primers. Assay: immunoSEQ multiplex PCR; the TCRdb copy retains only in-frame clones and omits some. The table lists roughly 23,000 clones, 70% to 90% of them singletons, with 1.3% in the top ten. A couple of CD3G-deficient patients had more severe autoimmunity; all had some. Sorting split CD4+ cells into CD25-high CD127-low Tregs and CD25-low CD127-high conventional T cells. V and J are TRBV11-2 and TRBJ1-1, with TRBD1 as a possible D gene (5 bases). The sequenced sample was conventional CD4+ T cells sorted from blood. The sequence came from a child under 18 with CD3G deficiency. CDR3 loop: CASSLAGGATEAFF. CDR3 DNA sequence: TGTGCCAGCAGCTTAGCGGGGGGAGCGACTGAAGCTTTCTTT.